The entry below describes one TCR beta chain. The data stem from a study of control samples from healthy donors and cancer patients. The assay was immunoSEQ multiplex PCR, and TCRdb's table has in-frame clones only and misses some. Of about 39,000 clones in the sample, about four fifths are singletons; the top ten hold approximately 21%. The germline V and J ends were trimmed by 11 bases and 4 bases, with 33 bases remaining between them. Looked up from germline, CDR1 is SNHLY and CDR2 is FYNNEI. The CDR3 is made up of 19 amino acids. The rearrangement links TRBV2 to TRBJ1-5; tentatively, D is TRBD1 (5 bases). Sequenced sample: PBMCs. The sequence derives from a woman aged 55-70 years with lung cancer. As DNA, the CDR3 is TGTGCCCGCACACCAGGGAGGGGACCAGGGAGCCTTCGGAATCAGCCCCAGCATTTT. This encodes CARTPGRGPGSLRNQPQHF. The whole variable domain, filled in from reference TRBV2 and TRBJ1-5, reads EPEVTQTPSHQVTQMGQEVILRCVPISNHLYFYWYRQILGQKVEFLVSFYNNEISEKSEIFDDQFSVERPDGSNFTLKIRSTKLEDSAMYFCARTPGRGPGSLRNQPQHFGDGTRLSIL.